Shown below are 27 T cell receptor beta chains from a single sample sequenced in a study of resident and recirculating memory T cells in vitiligo. Some clones are missing from TCRdb's copy, which holds only in-frame ones; the method was immunoSEQ multiplex PCR. The table shows 70,000 to 95,000 clones, with 92% occurring only once. Sequencing was done on a sample of blood. Every receptor here comes from a male donor with vitiligo.

This sequence joins TRBV28 and TRBJ1-1; D is unclear. The germline CDR1 and CDR2 sequences are MDHEN and SYDVKM. Trimming pared 2 bases from V and 5 bases from J, leaving 12 bases between. The length of the CDR3 is 14 residues. CDR3 amino acids: CASSLGLSGTEAFF. The CDR3 nucleotides are TGTGCCAGCAGTTTAGGTCTATCGGGGACTGAAGCTTTCTTT.

V and J are TRBV30 and TRBJ2-3; TRBD2 matches at 8 bases. CDR1 and CDR2 (germline): GTSNPN, SVGIG (reference sequence). The ends lost 4 bases at V and 0 bases at J; junction bases unmatched: 0. The CDR3 length is 13 residues. DNA for the CDR3: TGTGCCTGGACTAGCGGGAGCACAGATACGCAGTATTTT. This translates into CAWTSGSTDTQYF.

The genes are TRBV11-3 and TRBJ2-5, with 10 nucleotides matching TRBD2. The CDR3 has 15 amino acids. Germline CDR1 SGHNT, CDR2 YENEEA. Trimming took 8 bases from V and 7 from J; bases not matched to a gene: 13. CDR3 in amino acids: CASPSTSGRVGTQYF. The CDR3 bases are TGTGCCAGCCCTTCGACTAGCGGGCGGGTGGGGACCCAGTACTTC.

This clone was seen once. The rearrangement uses TRBV11-3 and TRBJ2-1, with D possibly being TRBD2 (6 bases). The ends were cut back, 5 bases at V and 0 bases at J, with 11 bases in the middle. This CDR3 has 15 residues. The germline gives CDR1 SGHNT, CDR2 YENEEA. The CDR3 region is CASSQGGSSYNEQFF. Written as DNA, the CDR3 is TGTGCCAGCAGCCAAGGAGGGAGCTCCTACAATGAGCAGTTCTTC.

This clone was counted a single time. V gene TRBV7-8 combines with J gene TRBJ2-1; possibly TRBD2 for D (6 bases). Germline CDR1 reads SGHVS; CDR2 reads FQNEAQ. Trimming left V 9 bases short and J 3 bases short, with 12 bases between. The CDR3 is 13 amino acids. CDR3 DNA: TGTGCCAGTTGTGGCGGGGTCTACAATGAGCAGTTCTTC. Translation gives CASCGGVYNEQFF.

This chain uses TRBV30 with TRBJ1-2; TRBD1 is a possible D gene (6 bases). The CDR3 totals 21 residues. The V gene lost 0 bases and the J gene lost 0 bases, with 29 bases spanning the gap. Germline V gene data show CDR1 as GTSNPN and CDR2 as SVGIG (reference sequence). The DNA of the CDR3 is TGTGCCTGGAGTGTACTGTTCCGGTGGTCCCAGCAGGGGCCAGCTAACTATGGCTACACCTTC. As protein: CAWSVLFRWSQQGPANYGYTF.

The chain recombines TRBV6-1 with TRBJ1-5; D call uncertain. The CDR3 loop spans 16 amino acids. CDR1 and CDR2 from the germline V gene are MNHNS and SASEGT. V was trimmed by 4 bases and J by 5 bases, leaving 18 bases between them. This chain's CDR3 is CASSVNHLSTDQPQHF. The CDR3 nucleotides are TGTGCCAGCAGTGTAAACCACTTGTCGACTGATCAGCCCCAGCATTTT.

This clone appeared once. The genes are TRBV28 and TRBJ1-2; TRBD1 matches at 9 bases. CDR3 length: 14 residues. Trimming cost V 6 bases and J 4 bases; bases outside gene matches: 6. Per the germline V gene, CDR1 is MDHEN and CDR2 is SYDVKM. The CDR3 DNA reads as TGTGCCAGCAGCCCCGGGACAGGGCCCTATGGCTACACCTTC. Its translation: CASSPGTGPYGYTF.

The chain links TRBV5-6 to TRBJ2-2, with 7 bases lining up with TRBD1. The CDR3 is 15 amino acids. J lost 3 bases, V lost 4 bases, and 6 bases had no gene match. CDR1 SGHDT and CDR2 YYEEEE come from the germline V gene. This chain's CDR3 is CASSVPGQYTGELFF. The DNA for the CDR3 is TGTGCCAGCAGCGTACCGGGACAGTACACCGGGGAGCTGTTTTTT.

This clone was recorded a few times. The chain recombines TRBV28 with TRBJ1-3; the D gene is possibly TRBD1 (5 bases). CDR1 and CDR2 from the germline V gene are MDHEN and SYDVKM. The V gene lost 8 bases and the J gene lost 1 base, with 21 bases spanning the gap. CDR3 length: 17 residues. The CDR3 loop reads CASGERWGLQSGNTIYF. Written as DNA, the CDR3 is TGTGCCAGCGGGGAGCGGTGGGGACTGCAGTCTGGAAACACCATATATTTT.

The genes are TRBV11-2 and TRBJ2-3; D is possibly TRBD1 (6 bases). Between the trimmed V and J ends, which lost 2 bases and 3 bases, there was a span of 12 bases. The CDR3 has 15 residues. Germline assignment: CDR1 SGHAT and CDR2 FQNNGV. CDR3: CASSLTGWGTDTQYF. The CDR3 nucleotides read TGTGCCAGCAGCTTAACAGGGTGGGGTACAGATACGCAGTATTTT.

The V and J genes are TRBV9 and TRBJ2-5; maybe TRBD2 (7 bases). The CDR3 is 16 residues long. Germline CDR1 reads SGDLS; CDR2 reads YYNGEE. V was pared by 4 bases and J by 1 base, with 17 bases between. CDR3 sequence reads: CASSPRGGLAQETQYF. CDR3 bases: TGTGCCAGCAGCCCCAGGGGAGGGTTGGCCCAAGAGACCCAGTACTTC.

The chain links TRBV5-1 to TRBJ2-3; TRBD2 aligns across 9 bases. Germline values: CDR1 SGHRS, CDR2 YFSETQ. V was clipped by 1 base and J by 2 bases; unmatched bases: 5. The CDR3 contains 16 residues. This CDR3 is CASSLSLAGITDTQYF. In DNA, the CDR3 is TGCGCCAGCAGCTTGAGTCTAGCGGGAATCACAGATACGCAGTATTTT.

The rearrangement links TRBV15 to TRBJ2-4; 13 bases agree with TRBD2. Germline V gene sequence: CDR1 LNHNV, CDR2 YYDKDF (reference sequence). The V segment lost 6 bases and the J segment 3 bases; nucleotides outside the gene matches: 8. The CDR3 runs 17 residues. CDR3 in amino acids: CATRPSGTSGIKNIQYF. CDR3 bases: TGTGCCACCAGACCCTCCGGGACTAGCGGGATCAAAAACATTCAGTACTTC.

The rearrangement joins TRBV7-2 to TRBJ1-2; tentatively, D is TRBD1 (5 bases). Per germline, CDR1 SGHTA and CDR2 FQGNSA. This CDR3 is 15 amino acids long. Trimming cost V 1 base and J 2 bases, with 11 bases left between them. CDR3 amino acids: CASSLGAGINYGYTF. The DNA of the CDR3 is TGTGCCAGCAGCTTAGGGGCAGGGATCAACTATGGCTACACCTTC.

CDR3 sequence (DNA): TGTGCCAGCAGCTTAGATCTTGCTAGCAGGGGACAAGAGACCCAGTACTTC. Its protein is CASSLDLASRGQETQYF. V gene TRBV11-2 combines with J gene TRBJ2-5, with a tentative D call TRBD1 (6 bases). In germline, CDR1 is SGHAT, CDR2 FQNNGV. The CDR3 covers 17 residues. V gave up 0 bases and J gave up 2 bases, with 16 bases separating them.

In this sample, this clone turned up a few times. The chain joins TRBV27 to TRBJ2-3; TRBD2 might be the D (6 bases). In germline, CDR1 is MNHEY, CDR2 SMNVEV (reference sequence). V was cut by 5 bases and J by 0 bases, with 15 bases left in between. The CDR3 covers 16 residues. CDR3 in DNA: TGTGCCAGCAGTCCGACCCCCCGGGGGAGCACAGATACGCAGTATTTT. Its protein is CASSPTPRGSTDTQYF.

The chain couples TRBV6-5 to TRBJ2-7, with TRBD1 identical over 7 bases. CDR1 and CDR2 from the germline V gene are MNHEY and SVGAGI. With 6 bases clipped from V and 0 bases from J, the junction kept 8 bases outside the gene matches. The CDR3 runs 15 residues. The CDR3 nucleotides are TGTGCCAGCAGCCCCACAGGGGCCCGCTCCTACGAGCAGTACTTC. Encoded protein: CASSPTGARSYEQYF.

The chain combines TRBV19 with TRBJ1-2; weak D call: TRBD1 (6 bases). V was shortened by 7 bases and J by 4 bases, with 16 bases between the two germline ends. Germline V gene lookup returns CDR1 LNHDA and CDR2 SQIVND (reference sequence). This CDR3 is built from 14 residues. The DNA of the CDR3 is TGTGCCAGTAACGGGGACACTGGGTTCTATGGCTACACCTTC. This codes for CASNGDTGFYGYTF. The entire variable domain, with the rest obtained from reference TRBV19 and TRBJ1-2, is as follows: DGGITQSPKYLFRKEGQNVTLSCEQNLNHDAMYWYRQDPGQGLRLIYYSQIVNDFQKGDIAEGYSVSREKKESFPLTVTSAQKNPTAFYLCASNGDTGFYGYTFGSGTRLTVV.

V gene TRBV7-3 combines with J gene TRBJ2-7, with TRBD2 identical over 7 bases. The CDR3 has 17 residues. The V gene's germline CDR1 is SGHTA and CDR2 FQGTGA. J was trimmed by 7 bases and V by 4 bases; bases with no gene match: 19. The CDR3 here is CASSSPAASGGRGEQYF. CDR3 in DNA: TGTGCCAGCAGCTCCCCCGCGGCTAGCGGCGGACGGGGGGAGCAGTACTTC.

V and J are TRBV11-2 and TRBJ2-1, with 9 bases matching TRBD1. V dropped 5 bases and J dropped 7; count of bases not matched to a gene: 6. The CDR3 runs 14 residues. Per the germline V gene, CDR1 is SGHAT and CDR2 is FQNNGV. The CDR3: CASSLGTGRNEQFF. Written as DNA, the CDR3 is TGTGCCAGCAGCCTCGGGACAGGGAGAAATGAGCAGTTCTTC.

The chain joins TRBV5-1 to TRBJ2-2; 10 bases map to TRBD2. Trimming took 0 bases from V and 4 from J; bases not matched to a gene: 15. Germline V CDR1 and CDR2: SGHRS, YFSETQ. The CDR3 runs to 20 residues. The CDR3 is CASSLGPSSGSPPGTGELFF. The CDR3 DNA sequence: TGCGCCAGCAGCTTGGGCCCCTCTAGCGGGAGTCCCCCGGGCACCGGGGAGCTGTTTTTT.

V usage is TRBV7-9 and J usage is TRBJ1-2; D call uncertain. This CDR3 comprises 15 residues. The V end lost 4 bases, the J end lost 6 bases, and 18 bases lay between the germline ends. The germline V gene has CDR1 SEHNR and CDR2 FQNEAQ (reference sequence). The CDR3 region has the DNA TGTGCCAGCAGCTCCGAGGGTCTCGTTCTTAATGGCTACACCTTC. This gives the protein CASSSEGLVLNGYTF.

The chain carries TRBV7-9 and TRBJ2-5; 9 positions match TRBD1. Germline trimming cut 4 bases from V and 5 bases from J; bases unmatched to any gene: 8. CDR1 and CDR2 (germline): SEHNR, FQNEAQ (reference sequence). CDR3 length: 15 amino acids. The CDR3 region has the DNA TGTGCCAGCAGCTCACCACAGGGGGCTGTGGAGACCCAGTACTTC. Residues: CASSSPQGAVETQYF.

The chain carries TRBV5-4 and TRBJ2-5, with a possible D match to TRBD1 (6 bases). The CDR3 is 13 amino acids. Per germline, CDR1 SGHNT and CDR2 YYREEE (reference sequence). The V end was cut by 0 bases, the J end by 4 bases, with 7 bases between. This CDR3 is CASSLEDRETQYF. The CDR3 DNA reads as TGTGCCAGCAGCTTGGAGGACAGAGAGACCCAGTACTTC.

The J gene is TRBJ2-3, the V gene TRBV5-1; no reliable D call. In germline, CDR1 is SGHRS, CDR2 YFSETQ. Trimming shortened V by 0 bases and J by 0 bases, and 11 bases separated the two germline ends. This CDR3 contains 16 residues. The CDR3 reads CASSLAPRYSTDTQYF. The DNA of the CDR3 is TGCGCCAGCAGCTTGGCACCCCGGTATAGCACAGATACGCAGTATTTT.

The V and J genes are TRBV28 and TRBJ2-1; 8 bases line up with TRBD2. The ends lost 2 bases at V and 8 bases at J; junction bases unmatched: 5. The CDR3 length is 14 residues. Germline V gene data show CDR1 as MDHEN and CDR2 as SYDVKM. CDR3 amino acids: CASSLAGGLDEQFF. As DNA, the CDR3 is TGTGCCAGCAGTTTAGCGGGGGGCCTCGATGAGCAGTTCTTC.